These 32 T cell receptor beta chains were all obtained from the same sample, sequenced in a study of blood T cell repertoires in COVID-19. TCRdb's copy holds only in-frame clones and misses some; the assay was immunoSEQ multiplex PCR. Here the sample spans about 170,000 clones, approximately 80% being singletons. The specimen sequenced was peripheral blood. These receptor sequences come from a woman in her sixties with acute or convalescent COVID-19.

This clone was seen only a few times. J is TRBJ1-4 and V is TRBV7-9, with 7 bases identical to TRBD1. CDR1 and CDR2 from the germline V gene are SEHNR and FQNEAQ (reference sequence). V lost 4 bases, J lost 7 bases, and 6 bases stayed unmatched. This CDR3 comprises 14 residues. CDR3 bases: TGTGCCAGCAGCTCCGACAGGGCAGGTGAAAAACTGTTTTTT. It translates to CASSSDRAGEKLFF. The full variable domain, its missing parts supplied by reference TRBV7-9 and TRBJ1-4, is DTGVSQNPRHKITKRGQNVTFRCDPISEHNRLYWYRQTLGQGPEFLTYFQNEAQLEKSRLLSDRFSAERPKGSFSTLEIQRTEQGDSAMYLCASSSDRAGEKLFFGSGTQLSVL.

This clone is a singleton in its sample. The chain has TRBV5-1 and TRBJ2-7; D might be TRBD1 (5 bases). The CDR3 is made up of 15 amino acids. Germline assignment: CDR1 SGHRS and CDR2 YFSETQ. V lost 0 bases, J lost 6 bases, and 16 bases lay in between. This CDR3 reads CASSLVQGPLAEQYF. The CDR3 region has the DNA TGCGCCAGCAGCTTGGTGCAGGGCCCCTTGGCCGAGCAGTACTTC.

This chain connects TRBV5-1 to TRBJ1-5, with TRBD1 as a possible D gene (5 bases). This CDR3 comprises 14 residues. Deletions cut 4 bases from V and 3 bases from J, with 11 bases between. Per germline, CDR1 SGHRS and CDR2 YFSETQ. The CDR3 nucleotides read TGCGCCAGCAGCCTCGGGGGGATCAATCAGCCCCAGCATTTT. It encodes CASSLGGINQPQHF. Drawing the rest from reference TRBV5-1 and TRBJ1-5, the complete variable domain is KAGVTQTPRYLIKTRGQQVTLSCSPISGHRSVSWYQQTPGQGLQFLFEYFSETQRNKGNFPGRFSGRQFSNSRSEMNVSTLELGDSALYLCASSLGGINQPQHFGDGTRLSIL.

In its sample, this clone was seen a few times. The rearrangement joins TRBV3-1 (or the pseudogene TRBV3-2) to TRBJ1-5; D remains unclear. With 1 base removed from V and 2 bases from J, the gap between germline ends came to 9 bases. Germline V gene lookup returns CDR1 LGHDT and CDR2 YNNKEL (reference sequence). CDR3 length equals 15 residues. The CDR3 protein is CASSQAYPGNQPQHF. CDR3 DNA: TGTGCCAGCAGCCAAGCTTATCCGGGCAATCAGCCCCAGCATTTT.

Comments on this clone: Relative to the germline gene, one junction end is altered; a read error may explain this. V gene TRBV10-3 combines with J gene TRBJ2-7, with a possible D match to TRBD1 (6 bases). CDR1 is ENHRY, CDR2 SYGVKD, per germline. CDR3 size: 15 residues. The CDR3 region has the DNA TGTGCCATCAGGGAGTCTGTAACAGGGCCCTACGAGCAGTACTTC. It is translated as CAIRESVTGPYEQYF.

The genes are TRBV2 and TRBJ2-5; 9 positions agree with TRBD1. The CDR3 runs 15 residues. Germline values: CDR1 SNHLY, CDR2 FYNNEI. V trimming: 5 bases; J trimming: 2 bases; junction bases outside the gene matches: 6. The CDR3 reads CASSFGTGTQETQYF. CDR3 DNA sequence: TGTGCCAGCAGTTTCGGGACAGGGACTCAAGAGACCCAGTACTTC.

In this sample, this clone turned up a few times. This chain uses TRBV5-4 with TRBJ2-5; maybe TRBD2 (5 bases). V was shortened by 5 bases and J by 1 base, with 9 bases between the two germline ends. CDR3 length equals 13 residues. Germline CDR1 is SGHNT and CDR2 is YYREEE (reference sequence). CDR3 loop: CASSPLAQETQYF. CDR3 coding DNA: TGTGCCAGCAGTCCTCTAGCCCAAGAGACCCAGTACTTC. Filled out from reference TRBV5-4 and TRBJ2-5, the complete variable domain reads ETGVTQSPTHLIKTRGQQVTLRCSSQSGHNTVSWYQQALGQGPQFIFQYYREEENGRGNFPPRFSGLQFPNYSSELNVNALELDDSALYLCASSPLAQETQYFGPGTRLLVL.

The chain uses TRBV14 and TRBJ1-2, with D perhaps matching TRBD1 (6 bases). V was pared by 0 bases and J by 4 bases, with 18 bases between. CDR1 is SGHDN and CDR2 is FVKESK in the germline V gene. The length of the CDR3 is 17 residues. CDR3 bases: TGTGCCAGCAGCCAAGATTGGCGAGGGGGAAGCGGCTATGGCTACACCTTC. Amino acids: CASSQDWRGGSGYGYTF.

As DNA, the CDR3 is TGTGCCAGCACCCCTAGCGGGGGGGCCGCCGAGCAGTACTTC. It yields the protein CASTPSGGAAEQYF. J is TRBJ2-7 and V is TRBV5-4; 12 bases line up with TRBD2. With 6 bases clipped from V and 6 bases from J, the junction kept 7 bases outside the gene matches. CDR3 length equals 14 residues. Germline V gene sequence: CDR1 SGHNT, CDR2 YYREEE (reference sequence).

The chain couples TRBV27 to TRBJ2-1; 13 nucleotides match TRBD2. Unmatched junction bases numbered 7, after V lost 4 bases and J lost 13 bases. Germline loops: CDR1 MNHEY, CDR2 SMNVEV (reference sequence). The CDR3 totals 14 residues. The CDR3 nucleotides are TGTGCCAGCAGTTCTCCCGGACTAGCGGGGGCCCAGTTCTTC. As protein: CASSSPGLAGAQFF.

V is TRBV3-1 (or the pseudogene TRBV3-2) and J is TRBJ2-3; D gene unclear. The CDR3 runs 13 residues. CDR1 is LGHDT, CDR2 YNNKEL, per germline (reference sequence). V gave up 4 bases and J gave up 1 base, with 6 bases separating them. Written as DNA, the CDR3 is TGTGCCAGCAGCCCCCGGGGCACAGATACGCAGTATTTT. Translating gives CASSPRGTDTQYF.

This chain uses TRBV9 with TRBJ2-6, with D hard to call. Between the trimmed V and J ends, which lost 1 base and 4 bases, there was a span of 9 bases. Germline V gene sequence: CDR1 SGDLS, CDR2 YYNGEE. CDR3 length: 15 residues. The CDR3 DNA reads as TGTGCCAGCAGCGTAAACAGTATCGGGGCCAACGTCCTGACTTTC. Translated, it gives CASSVNSIGANVLTF.

This chain connects TRBV12-3 or TRBV12-4 to TRBJ2-7, with D perhaps matching TRBD2 (6 bases). The CDR3 has 13 amino acids. Trimming took off 5 bases at V and 1 base at J, with 9 bases between the two ends. The CDR3 nucleotides read TGTGCCAGCAGTAAGGGACTTTCCTACGAGCAGTACTTC. Residues: CASSKGLSYEQYF.

The rearrangement joins TRBV10-2 to TRBJ1-3; the D gene is possibly TRBD1 (5 bases). From germline, CDR1 is WSHSY and CDR2 SAAADI. The V end was cut by 4 bases, the J end by 5 bases, with 15 bases between. This CDR3 is built from 15 residues. The DNA of the CDR3 is TGCGCCAGCAGTGGTGGGGCCGCCGCACGAAACACCATATATTTT. It yields the protein CASSGGAAARNTIYF.

The chain employs TRBV28 and TRBJ1-2, with a possible D match to TRBD1 (6 bases). Germline V gives CDR1 MDHEN, CDR2 SYDVKM. The CDR3 totals 15 residues. V shed 5 bases and J shed 2 bases, with 15 bases lying between them. CDR3 sequence: CASSQGGSINYGYTF. CDR3 sequence (DNA): TGTGCCAGCAGTCAAGGGGGATCCATCAACTATGGCTACACCTTC.

The rearrangement uses TRBV5-1 and TRBJ1-3; no firm D call. The V end was cut by 4 bases, the J end by 5 bases, with 10 bases between. The CDR3 covers 13 residues. Germline V lookup: CDR1 SGHRS, CDR2 YFSETQ. CDR3 nucleotide sequence: TGCGCCAGCAGCACTGACATCAGAAACACCATATATTTT. It codes for CASSTDIRNTIYF.

V gene TRBV15 combines with J gene TRBJ2-5, with D perhaps TRBD1 (6 bases). V lost 5 bases, J lost 5 bases, and 15 bases lay in between. The CDR3 is made up of 14 amino acids. The germline gives CDR1 LNHNV, CDR2 YYDKDF (reference sequence). CDR3 region: CATSPVGRGETQYF. CDR3 coding DNA: TGTGCCACCAGCCCAGTCGGCAGGGGTGAGACCCAGTACTTC.

This clone has only one observation. The rearrangement links TRBV7-2 to TRBJ2-5, with 12 bases fitting TRBD2. CDR3 length: 16 amino acids. Germline lookup yields CDR1 SGHTA and CDR2 FQGNSA. Losses at the gene ends were 4 bases for V and 2 bases for J; bases not matched to a gene: 5. The CDR3 region is CASSSRLAGAQETQYF. The CDR3 bases are TGTGCCAGCAGCTCCAGACTAGCGGGGGCTCAAGAGACCCAGTACTTC.

The chain is built from TRBV10-1 and TRBJ2-5; possibly TRBD2 for D (5 bases). V shed 8 bases and J shed 10 bases, with 20 bases lying between them. Germline-derived CDR1 and CDR2 are WNHNN and SYGVQD (reference sequence). CDR3 size: 13 residues. The CDR3, as DNA: TGCGCCAGCGAAGTTCTGAATAAACGGGGCCAGTACTTC. Translation gives CASEVLNKRGQYF.

The CDR3 sequence: CASSLIGQGITYEQYF. CDR3 DNA sequence: TGTGCCAGCAGCTTAATAGGACAGGGAATTACCTACGAGCAGTACTTC. This chain connects TRBV7-2 to TRBJ2-7; 8 nucleotides align to TRBD1. Germline V CDR1 and CDR2: SGHTA, FQGNSA. The CDR3 totals 16 residues. V was clipped by 2 bases and J by 2 bases; unmatched bases: 8.

The chain combines TRBV5-1 with TRBJ2-6; D not certain. The CDR3 extends over 13 amino acids. Germline CDR1 is SGHRS and CDR2 is YFSETQ. V was clipped by 4 bases and J by 0 bases, with 2 bases between them. CDR3 amino acids: CASSLSGANVLTF. CDR3 DNA sequence: TGCGCCAGCAGCCTCTCTGGGGCCAACGTCCTGACTTTC.

The rearrangement joins TRBV19 to TRBJ2-5, with TRBD2 matching over 7 bases. CDR3 length equals 15 residues. Trimming took 3 bases from V and 2 from J; bases not matched to a gene: 6. The V gene's germline CDR1 is LNHDA and CDR2 SQIVND (reference sequence). This chain's CDR3 is CASSMDGGRQETQYF. DNA for the CDR3: TGTGCCAGTAGTATGGACGGGGGGAGGCAAGAGACCCAGTACTTC.

Details on this clone: The sample carries other DNA sequences with the same CDR3. This chain uses TRBV7-2 with TRBJ2-5; 13 nucleotides match TRBD2. CDR3 length: 16 residues. V was clipped by 4 bases and J by 2 bases; unmatched bases: 4. From germline, CDR1 is SGHTA and CDR2 FQGNSA. CDR3 nucleotides: TGTGCCAGCAGCTCCTCGACTAGCGGGGGGCAAGAGACCCAGTACTTC. It translates to CASSSSTSGGQETQYF.

A single count supports this clone. The chain links TRBV9 to TRBJ2-2, with a weak D call TRBD1 (6 bases). Germline CDR1 is SGDLS and CDR2 is YYNGEE. With 5 bases removed from V and 4 bases from J, the gap between germline ends came to 12 bases. This CDR3 spans 14 amino acids. CDR3 in amino acids: CASSITGSTGELFF. CDR3 nucleotide sequence: TGTGCCAGCAGTATTACAGGGAGCACCGGGGAGCTGTTTTTT.

This rearrangement joins TRBV18 to TRBJ2-7; TRBD2 might be the D (6 bases). V was trimmed by 5 bases and J by 6 bases, leaving 14 bases between them. The CDR3 is made up of 13 amino acids. The germline CDR1 and CDR2 sequences are KGHSH and LQKENI. The CDR3 nucleotides are TGTGCCAGCTCATCGGGACTCCCGAGCGAGCAGTACTTC. Protein product: CASSSGLPSEQYF.

The count of this clone is one. The chain combines TRBV5-1 with TRBJ2-2, with D maybe TRBD1 (6 bases). The CDR3 covers 14 residues. The V and J ends lost 4 bases and 1 base respectively, with 8 bases between them. In germline, CDR1 is SGHRS, CDR2 YFSETQ. The CDR3 DNA reads as TGCGCCAGCAGCCTGACAGGGAACACCGGGGAGCTGTTTTTT. Residues: CASSLTGNTGELFF.

The gene calls are TRBV7-2 and TRBJ1-4; D not resolved. The CDR3 spans 15 residues. The germline V gene encodes CDR1 SGHTA and CDR2 FQGNSA. V was clipped by 0 bases and J by 4 bases, with 9 bases between them. The CDR3 loop is CASSLARQVNEKLFF. The CDR3 coding sequence is TGTGCCAGCAGCTTAGCACGGCAGGTTAATGAAAAACTGTTTTTT.

The V gene is TRBV2, the J gene TRBJ2-7, with a possible D match to TRBD2 (6 bases). Trimming took 8 bases from V and 2 from J, leaving 10 bases between them. From germline, CDR1 is SNHLY and CDR2 FYNNEI. This CDR3 is 12 amino acids long. The CDR3 loop reads CASQGGAYEQYF. The CDR3, as DNA: TGTGCCAGCCAGGGAGGCGCCTACGAGCAGTACTTC.

The chain employs TRBV7-2 and TRBJ2-7; unclear D gene. This CDR3 region has 13 residues. Germline values: CDR1 SGHTA, CDR2 FQGNSA. The germline V and J ends were trimmed by 10 bases and 0 bases, with 13 bases remaining between them. Here the CDR3 DNA reads TGTGCCATCACGGCGGAGAGCTCCTACGAGCAGTACTTC. This encodes CAITAESSYEQYF.

In its sample, this clone was seen once. The rearrangement uses TRBV19 and TRBJ1-5; 8 bases agree with TRBD1. The CDR3 runs to 13 residues. Trimming took 7 bases from V and 7 from J; bases not matched to a gene: 6. Per the germline V gene, CDR1 is LNHDA and CDR2 is SQIVND (reference sequence). CDR3 in amino acids: CASTPQGGQPQHF. Here the CDR3 DNA reads TGTGCCAGTACCCCACAGGGGGGACAGCCCCAGCATTTT.

The chain combines TRBV5-1 with TRBJ1-3; 9 bases are shared with TRBD1. Trimming took 2 bases from V and 2 from J; bases not matched to a gene: 8. The CDR3 runs 17 residues. Germline CDR1 SGHRS, CDR2 YFSETQ. This chain's CDR3 is CASSFKTGGATGNTIYF. CDR3 bases: TGCGCCAGCAGCTTTAAGACAGGGGGTGCGACTGGAAACACCATATATTTT.

The chain carries TRBV19 and TRBJ2-1; D is undetermined. CDR1 and CDR2 (germline): LNHDA, SQIVND (reference sequence). Trimming left V 1 base short and J 8 bases short, with 12 bases between. This CDR3 is 14 amino acids long. CDR3 loop: CASSIGVISYEQFF. As DNA, the CDR3 is TGTGCCAGTAGTATAGGTGTCATCAGTTATGAGCAGTTCTTC.